The 31 T cell receptor beta chains in this list originate from one sample, sequenced in a study of human CD8 memory T cell subsets. Libraries targeted TCR beta using 5' RACE with UMIs. TCRdb re-called the 5' RACE reads through MiXCR, storing one row per CDR3 protein. Among thousands of distinct CDR3 sequences listed, 3.5% to 4.5% were seen once. Sequenced sample: CD8+ T cells from PBMCs. The receptor source for this set is a human donor in good health.

This clonotype appeared many times. The genes are TRBV7-7 and TRBJ2-2, with D uncertain. The germline gives CDR1 SSHAT, CDR2 FNYEAQ (reference sequence). The CDR3 extends over 15 amino acids. V was pared by 1 base and J by 1 base, with 7 bases between. The CDR3 region is CASSLDVRNTGELFF. In DNA, the CDR3 is TGTGCCAGCAGCTTAGATGTCAGGAACACCGGGGAGCTGTTTTTT.

This clonotype was counted many times. The J gene is TRBJ1-2, the V gene TRBV7-9; 7 positions agree with TRBD1. Germline lookup yields CDR1 SEHNR and CDR2 FQNEAQ (reference sequence). This CDR3 region has 15 residues. The V gene end was trimmed by 5 bases and the J gene end by 0 bases; junction bases not matched to a gene: 6. In DNA form, the CDR3 reads TGTGCCAGCAGCCCCCCGGACAGGACTAACTATGGCTACACCTTC. Translation: CASSPPDRTNYGYTF.

This clonotype occurred a few times. V usage is TRBV11-2 and J usage is TRBJ2-3; the match to TRBD2 covers 11 bases. From germline, CDR1 is SGHAT and CDR2 FQNNGV. The CDR3 is 15 amino acids. The junction had 4 bases not matched to a gene; V was cut back by 6 bases and J by 2 bases. CDR3 sequence reads: CASRASGGSTDTQYF. DNA for the CDR3: TGTGCCAGCAGGGCTAGCGGGGGGTCCACAGATACGCAGTATTTT.

This clonotype was recorded many times. In DNA, the CDR3 is TGTGCCAGCAGCTTAGTAATGGCTAGCGGGAGTGGCCGGGGGCAGAACACCGGGGAGCTGTTTTTT. Residues: CASSLVMASGSGRGQNTGELFF. V gene TRBV7-6 combines with J gene TRBJ2-2, with 10 bases matching TRBD2. The J segment lost 1 base and the V segment lost 1 base, leaving 18 bases of the junction unmatched. This CDR3 comprises 22 residues. CDR1 is SGHVS and CDR2 is FNYEAQ in the germline V gene. The whole variable domain, filled in from reference TRBV7-6 and TRBJ2-2, reads GAGVSQSPRYKVTKRGQDVALRCDPISGHVSLYWYRQALGQGPEFLTYFNYEAQQDKSGLPNDRFSAERPEGSISTLTIQRTEQRDSAMYRCASSLVMASGSGRGQNTGELFFGEGSRLTVL.

This chain joins TRBV2 and TRBJ2-5; D gene ambiguous. Germline CDR1 is SNHLY and CDR2 is FYNNEI. The V gene lost 0 bases and the J gene lost 5 bases, with 4 bases spanning the gap. The CDR3 spans 12 residues. Written as DNA, the CDR3 is TGTGCCAGCAGTGAAGCGGAGGAGACCCAGTACTTC. This encodes CASSEAEETQYF.

To note about this clonotype: A read error may produce the germline difference seen at one junction end. The rearrangement links TRBV5-8 to TRBJ2-7; weak D call: TRBD1 (6 bases). Germline CDR1 reads SGHTS; CDR2 reads YDEGEE. The CDR3 runs to 11 residues. CDR3 DNA: TGTGCCAGCAAAGGGGGACGTCAGAACCACTTC. Amino acid sequence: CASKGGRQNHF.

This clonotype came up many times. The rearrangement uses TRBV5-1 and TRBJ1-5, with 9 positions matching TRBD1. Losses at the gene ends were 0 bases for V and 2 bases for J; bases not matched to a gene: 0. The CDR3 consists of 15 residues. Germline CDR1 and CDR2: SGHRS and YFSETQ. The CDR3 sequence is CASSLGDRGNQPQHF. The CDR3, as DNA: TGCGCCAGCAGCTTGGGGGACAGGGGCAATCAGCCCCAGCATTTT.

This clonotype was observed at least ten times. V and J are TRBV11-2 and TRBJ1-2; D is perhaps TRBD1 (5 bases). This CDR3 spans 15 amino acids. Per germline, CDR1 SGHAT and CDR2 FQNNGV. Trimming cost V 0 bases and J 0 bases, with 8 bases left between them. This CDR3 reads CASSLEAQANYGYTF. In DNA, the CDR3 is TGTGCCAGCAGCTTAGAGGCACAGGCTAACTATGGCTACACCTTC. Full variable domain (remainder filled in from reference TRBV11-2 and TRBJ1-2): EAGVAQSPRYKIIEKRQSVAFWCNPISGHATLYWYQQILGQGPKLLIQFQNNGVVDDSQLPKDRFSAERLKGVDSTLKIQPAKLEDSAVYLCASSLEAQANYGYTFGSGTRLTVV.

V and J are TRBV3-1 and TRBJ2-7; 10 bases agree with TRBD1. J was trimmed by 6 bases and V by 5 bases; bases with no gene match: 1. This CDR3 has 12 amino acids. Germline loops: CDR1 LGHDT, CDR2 YNNKEL (reference sequence). CDR3 amino acids: CASSWTGGEQYF. The CDR3, as DNA: TGTGCCAGCAGCTGGACAGGGGGCGAGCAGTACTTC.

Details on this clonotype: This may stem from a read error, because a much larger clone lies one nucleotide away. The CDR3 region has the DNA TGTGCCAGCAGCGTAGGGACAGGGTCTAGAAACACCATATATTTT. Its translation: CASSVGTGSRNTIYF. The J gene is TRBJ1-3, the V gene TRBV9; TRBD1 aligns across 8 bases. The germline CDR1 and CDR2 sequences are SGDLS and YYNGEE. The CDR3 is 15 residues long. J was trimmed by 5 bases and V by 0 bases; bases with no gene match: 4. Full variable domain (rest looked up from reference TRBV9 and TRBJ1-3): DSGVTQTPKHLITATGQRVTLRCSPRSGDLSVYWYQQSLDQGLQFLIQYYNGEERAKGNILERFSAQQFPDLHSELNLSSLELGDSALYFCASSVGTGSRNTIYFGEGSWLTVV.

At least ten counts were recorded for this clonotype. V usage is TRBV3-1 and J usage is TRBJ2-5; unclear D gene. The V gene lost 4 bases and the J gene lost 2 bases, with 11 bases spanning the gap. This CDR3 is 14 amino acids long. The germline V gene encodes CDR1 LGHDT and CDR2 YNNKEL (reference sequence). CDR3 in DNA: TGTGCCAGCAGCCCACAGACGGGTCAAGAGACCCAGTACTTC. Amino acid sequence: CASSPQTGQETQYF.

A few counts support this clonotype. DNA of the CDR3: TGTGCCAGTAGTATTGGGTCTGTTGCTGAAGCTTTCTTT. It encodes CASSIGSVAEAFF. The rearrangement joins TRBV19 to TRBJ1-1; D gene uncertain. Germline lookup yields CDR1 LNHDA and CDR2 SQIVND (reference sequence). The CDR3 runs to 13 residues. V lost 3 bases and J 6 bases, leaving 11 bases between the germline ends.

This clonotype was seen ten or more times. The chain has TRBV5-1 and TRBJ2-1; D gene uncertain. Germline CDR1 and CDR2: SGHRS and YFSETQ. V was pared by 0 bases and J by 10 bases, with 8 bases between. The CDR3 length is 12 residues. The CDR3 region is CASSLDSSEQFF. The CDR3 DNA reads TGCGCCAGCAGCTTGGACTCCAGCGAGCAGTTCTTC.

This clonotype was seen at least ten times. The gene calls are TRBV20-1 and TRBJ2-2, with 8 bases lining up with TRBD1. The V segment lost 5 bases and the J segment 5 bases; nucleotides outside the gene matches: 7. Germline V gene sequence: CDR1 DFQATT, CDR2 SNEGSKA (reference sequence). CDR3 size: 14 residues. The CDR3 is CSASGQGQTGELFF. In nucleotides, the CDR3 is TGCAGTGCTTCAGGACAGGGTCAAACCGGGGAGCTGTTTTTT.

This clonotype has only a few counts. The gene calls are TRBV12-3 or TRBV12-4 and TRBJ2-1, with D unresolved. With 6 bases removed from V and 6 bases from J, the gap between germline ends came to 9 bases. CDR3 length: 12 residues. The CDR3 reads CASSYEPNEQFF. Written as DNA, the CDR3 is TGTGCCAGCAGCTATGAGCCCAATGAGCAGTTCTTC.

This clonotype occurred many times. This chain joins TRBV4-3 and TRBJ1-1; TRBD1 aligns across 7 bases. This CDR3 contains 15 residues. Germline V CDR1 and CDR2: LGHNA, YSLEER. V dropped 1 base and J dropped 7; count of bases not matched to a gene: 9. CDR3 sequence (DNA): TGCGCCAGCAGCCAAGCTGTGTATGGGGACAGTGAAGCTTTCTTT. Its translation is CASSQAVYGDSEAFF.

This clonotype was seen more than once but under ten times. The chain joins TRBV28 to TRBJ2-7; D is uncertain. The CDR3 length is 15 residues. Germline V lookup: CDR1 MDHEN, CDR2 SYDVKM. Trimming pared 6 bases from V and 2 bases from J, leaving 17 bases between. Written as DNA, the CDR3 is TGTGCCAGCAGCTCCCCCGGCAAGGGAACCTACGAGCAGTACTTC. Protein product: CASSSPGKGTYEQYF.

By sample share, this clonotype is medium-sized (0.01 to 0.1%). J is TRBJ1-1 and V is TRBV6-2 or TRBV6-3; D is possibly TRBD1 (6 bases). V was clipped by 2 bases and J by 0 bases, with 7 bases between them. The CDR3 is made up of 14 amino acids. Germline CDR1 and CDR2: MNHEY and SVGEGT. CDR3: CASSYQGMNTEAFF. CDR3 DNA: TGTGCCAGCAGTTACCAGGGGATGAACACTGAAGCTTTCTTT.

This clonotype was detected ten times or more. The rearrangement links TRBV7-2 to TRBJ2-7; D call uncertain. V gave up 0 bases and J gave up 5 bases, with 2 bases separating them. Germline V CDR1 and CDR2: SGHTA, FQGNSA. This CDR3 has 11 residues. The CDR3 region has the DNA TGTGCCAGCAGCTTAGCGCACGAGCAGTACTTC. Protein sequence: CASSLAHEQYF.

This chain uses TRBV4-3 with TRBJ1-3; D remains ambiguous. This CDR3 has 18 amino acids. CDR1 is LGHNA and CDR2 is YSLEER in the germline V gene. Trimming took off 0 bases at V and 0 bases at J, with 15 bases between the two ends. CDR3 protein: CASSQDRTDLLSGNTIYF. For the CDR3, the DNA is TGCGCCAGCAGCCAAGATCGAACAGATCTACTCTCTGGAAACACCATATATTTT.

In this sample, this clonotype turned up many times. The rearrangement uses TRBV20-1 and TRBJ1-5; 9 bases align to TRBD1. From germline, CDR1 is DFQATT and CDR2 SNEGSKA (reference sequence). The V segment lost 1 base and the J segment 11 bases; nucleotides outside the gene matches: 12. The CDR3 has 15 residues. CDR3 in amino acids: CSARVGDRDSSAQHF. The CDR3 nucleotides read TGCAGTGCTAGAGTGGGGGACAGGGACTCTAGTGCCCAGCATTTT.

The chain links TRBV27 to TRBJ2-2, with TRBD1 identical over 9 bases. Germline CDR1 and CDR2: MNHEY and SMNVEV (reference sequence). The CDR3 runs 16 residues. V trimming: 6 bases; J trimming: 7 bases; junction bases outside the gene matches: 12. CDR3 sequence (DNA): TGTGCCAGCAGCCGTATACAGGGGGCGCTGGACGGGGAGCTGTTTTTT. Protein sequence: CASSRIQGALDGELFF.

Remarks on this clonotype: It is likely a read error, because the conserved phenylalanine at the end of the CDR3 is missing. CDR3 amino acids: CASSTNLGKLFS. The CDR3 bases are TGTGCCAGCAGCACCAACTTAGGAAAACTGTTTTCC. The chain uses TRBV7-2 and TRBJ1-4; D not resolved. CDR1 SGHTA and CDR2 FQGNSA come from the germline V gene. V was pared by 5 bases and J by 10 bases, with 11 bases between. CDR3 length equals 12 residues.

This clonotype was seen ten or more times. The CDR3 DNA reads TGTGCCAGCAGTTTATGGAGGGGAGGCAATCAGCCCCAGCATTTT. This encodes CASSLWRGGNQPQHF. This chain joins TRBV28 and TRBJ1-5, with D possibly matching TRBD1 (5 bases). The V end lost 0 bases, the J end lost 2 bases, and 8 bases lay between the germline ends. The CDR3 is made up of 15 amino acids. Germline CDR1 MDHEN, CDR2 SYDVKM.

This chain uses TRBV7-9 with TRBJ2-1; no firm D call. The CDR3 contains 12 residues. Germline values: CDR1 SEHNR, CDR2 FQNEAQ (reference sequence). Deletions cut 5 bases from V and 5 bases from J, with 7 bases between. The CDR3 DNA is TGTGCCAGCAGCCCAAACAACAATGAGCAGTTCTTC. Translated, it gives CASSPNNNEQFF.

This clonotype was recorded many times. This chain links TRBV6-2 or TRBV6-3 with TRBJ2-7, with D tentatively TRBD2 (5 bases). From germline, CDR1 is MNHEY and CDR2 SVGEGT. Trimming removed 2 bases from V and 1 base from J, with 9 bases in between. The CDR3 loop spans 14 amino acids. The DNA for the CDR3 is TGTGCCAGCAGTTACGTCGGGGAATCCTACGAGCAGTACTTC. Amino acids: CASSYVGESYEQYF.

There are a few counts of this clonotype. The rearrangement links TRBV5-6 to TRBJ2-1; either TRBD1 or TRBD2 may fit D (5 bases each). V dropped 4 bases and J dropped 6 bases, with 14 bases sitting between them. CDR3 length: 14 amino acids. Germline CDR1 and CDR2: SGHDT and YYEEEE. The CDR3 region has the DNA TGTGCCAGCAGCCCCGTAGTAGGGACCAATGAGCAGTTCTTC. Amino acids: CASSPVVGTNEQFF.

Ten or more counts support this clonotype. CDR3 loop: CSVEGRGSGDYEQYF. CDR3 coding DNA: TGCAGCGTTGAAGGCCGTGGGTCGGGAGATTACGAGCAGTACTTC. V and J are TRBV29-1 and TRBJ2-7; D perhaps matches TRBD2 (6 bases). This CDR3 has 15 residues. V lost 1 base to trimming and J lost 4 bases, with 17 bases between them. Germline lookup yields CDR1 SQVTM and CDR2 ANQGSEA.

This clonotype is medium-sized. The rearrangement uses TRBV3-1 and TRBJ2-6; D is undetermined. Trimming shortened V by 3 bases and J by 4 bases, and 10 bases separated the two germline ends. Germline lookup yields CDR1 LGHDT and CDR2 YNNKEL (reference sequence). This CDR3 contains 15 residues. CDR3 DNA sequence: TGTGCCAGCAGCCAGTTTACAGACGGGGCCAACGTCCTGACTTTC. Protein sequence: CASSQFTDGANVLTF.

This clonotype was counted at least ten times. The rearrangement joins TRBV4-2 to TRBJ1-2, with D tentatively TRBD1 (5 bases). CDR3 size: 16 residues. V was pared by 0 bases and J by 7 bases, with 18 bases between. Germline CDR1 LGHNA, CDR2 YNFKEQ. Here the CDR3 reads CASSQEGGRVGSGYTF. CDR3 DNA: TGTGCCAGCAGCCAAGAAGGCGGCAGGGTCGGCTCTGGCTACACCTTC.

This clonotype came up many times. J is TRBJ2-1 and V is TRBV4-1, with 10 positions matching TRBD2. Germline V gene sequence: CDR1 MGHRA, CDR2 YSYEKL. This CDR3 is built from 18 residues. J was trimmed by 5 bases and V by 0 bases; bases with no gene match: 10. The CDR3 DNA reads as TGCGCCAGCAGCCAAGATTCGAGCGGGGGGGCTTGGGACAATGAGCAGTTCTTC. This sequence encodes CASSQDSSGGAWDNEQFF.